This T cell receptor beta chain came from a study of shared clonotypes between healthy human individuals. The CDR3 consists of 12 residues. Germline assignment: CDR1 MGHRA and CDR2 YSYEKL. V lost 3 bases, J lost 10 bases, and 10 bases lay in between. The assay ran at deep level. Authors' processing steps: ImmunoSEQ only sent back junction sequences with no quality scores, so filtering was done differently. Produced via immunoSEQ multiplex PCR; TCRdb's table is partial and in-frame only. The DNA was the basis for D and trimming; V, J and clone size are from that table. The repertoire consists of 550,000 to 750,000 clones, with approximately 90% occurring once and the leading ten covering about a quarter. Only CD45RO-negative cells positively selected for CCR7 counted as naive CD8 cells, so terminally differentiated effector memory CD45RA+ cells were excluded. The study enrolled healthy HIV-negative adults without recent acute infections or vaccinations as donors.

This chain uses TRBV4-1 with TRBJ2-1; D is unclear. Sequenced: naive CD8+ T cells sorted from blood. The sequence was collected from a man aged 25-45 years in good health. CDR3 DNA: TGCGCCAGCAGCCAGGTACCTTTCGAGCAGTTCTTC. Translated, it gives CASSQVPFEQFF.